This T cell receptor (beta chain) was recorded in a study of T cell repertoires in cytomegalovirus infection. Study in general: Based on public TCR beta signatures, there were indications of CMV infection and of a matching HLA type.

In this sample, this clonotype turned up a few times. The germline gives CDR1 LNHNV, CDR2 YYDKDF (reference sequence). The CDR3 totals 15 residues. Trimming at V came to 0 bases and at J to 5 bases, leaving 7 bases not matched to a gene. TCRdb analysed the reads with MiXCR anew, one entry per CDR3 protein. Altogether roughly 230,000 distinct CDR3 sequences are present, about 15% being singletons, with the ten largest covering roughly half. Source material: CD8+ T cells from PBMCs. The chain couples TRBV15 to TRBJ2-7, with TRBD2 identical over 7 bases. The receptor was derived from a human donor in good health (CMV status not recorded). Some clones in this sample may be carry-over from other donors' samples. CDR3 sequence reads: CATSREAWGGDEQYF. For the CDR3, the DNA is TGTGCCACCAGCAGAGAGGCTTGGGGAGGGGACGAGCAGTACTTC. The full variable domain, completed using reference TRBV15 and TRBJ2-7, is DAMVIQNPRYQVTQFGKPVTLSCSQTLNHNVMYWYQQKSSQAPKLLFHYYDKDFNNEADTPDNFQSRRPNTSFCFLDIRSPGLGDTAMYLCATSREAWGGDEQYFGPGTRLTVT.